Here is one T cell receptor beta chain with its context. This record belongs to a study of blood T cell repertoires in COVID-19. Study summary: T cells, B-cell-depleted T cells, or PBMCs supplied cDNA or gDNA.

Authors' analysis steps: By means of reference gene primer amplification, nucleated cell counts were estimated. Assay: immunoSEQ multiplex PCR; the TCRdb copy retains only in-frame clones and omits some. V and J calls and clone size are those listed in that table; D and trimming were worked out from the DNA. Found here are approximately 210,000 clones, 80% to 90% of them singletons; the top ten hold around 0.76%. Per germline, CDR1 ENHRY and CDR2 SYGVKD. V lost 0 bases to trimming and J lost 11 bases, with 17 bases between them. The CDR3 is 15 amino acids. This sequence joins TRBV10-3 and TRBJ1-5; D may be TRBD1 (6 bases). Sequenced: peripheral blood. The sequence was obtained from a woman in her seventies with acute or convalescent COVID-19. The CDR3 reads CAISESEAGVVTQHF. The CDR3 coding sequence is TGTGCCATCAGTGAGTCGGAGGCAGGGGTTGTCACCCAGCATTTT.